These 11 T cell receptor beta chains originate from one sample sequenced in a study of shared clonotypes between healthy human individuals. Profiled with immunoSEQ multiplex PCR; TCRdb holds only in-frame clones, not every one. Of about 1.5 million clones in the sample, around 98% were seen once. Material: naive CD4+ T cells sorted from blood. Regarding subset: CD45RA+ positively selected. These receptors originate from a man aged 30 to 39 in good health.

The rearrangement joins TRBV18 to TRBJ1-5; D call uncertain. CDR1 and CDR2 (germline): KGHSH, LQKENI. This CDR3 has 12 amino acids. V shed 0 bases and J shed 6 bases, with 3 bases lying between them. As DNA, the CDR3 is TGTGCCAGCTCACCACCGCTTCAGCCCCAGCATTTT. The encoded protein is CASSPPLQPQHF.

CDR3 DNA: TGTGCCAGCAGTCGCCCGGGACTAGCGGGAGTGGCCTACGAGCAGTACTTC. Translating it yields CASSRPGLAGVAYEQYF. V is TRBV2 and J is TRBJ2-7; 14 bases are shared with TRBD2. The CDR3 is made up of 17 amino acids. The V and J ends lost 5 bases and 2 bases, in that order; junction bases with no gene match: 8. Germline V CDR1 and CDR2: SNHLY, FYNNEI.

The chain carries TRBV5-4 and TRBJ1-3; 9 bases line up with TRBD1. CDR1 and CDR2 (germline): SGHNT, YYREEE (reference sequence). Trimming took 5 bases from V and 0 from J; bases not matched to a gene: 6. This CDR3 is 16 amino acids long. The CDR3 region is CASSPDRGSSGNTIYF. The CDR3 nucleotides read TGTGCCAGCAGTCCCGACAGGGGGAGCTCTGGAAACACCATATATTTT.

This rearrangement joins TRBV27 to TRBJ2-7, with D possibly TRBD1 on 5 matching bases. Trimming took 1 base from V and 6 from J, leaving 16 bases between them. CDR1 and CDR2 from the germline V gene are MNHEY and SMNVEV (reference sequence). The CDR3 has 15 amino acids. CDR3 nucleotide sequence: TGTGCCAGCAGTTTATATATAGGGGATTACCGCGAGCAGTACTTC. This encodes CASSLYIGDYREQYF.

The rearrangement uses TRBV29-1 and TRBJ1-2, with D unresolved. The V and J ends lost 6 bases and 8 bases respectively, with 10 bases between them. Germline V lookup: CDR1 SQVTM, CDR2 ANQGSEA. This CDR3 is built from 10 residues. CDR3 nucleotides: TGCAGCGTGTCCTCTCCCGGCTACACCTTC. This encodes CSVSSPGYTF.

The chain is built from TRBV2 and TRBJ2-7; 9 bases agree with TRBD1. This CDR3 contains 13 residues. V dropped 10 bases and J dropped 2; count of bases not matched to a gene: 6. Germline lookup yields CDR1 SNHLY and CDR2 FYNNEI. The CDR3 region is CATRTGEAYEQYF. CDR3 DNA sequence: TGTGCCACCAGGACAGGGGAAGCCTACGAGCAGTACTTC.

The chain links TRBV14 to TRBJ1-2; the D gene is possibly TRBD1 (5 bases). V dropped 6 bases and J dropped 7 bases, with 15 bases sitting between them. This CDR3 contains 13 residues. From germline, CDR1 is SGHDN and CDR2 FVKESK. The CDR3 sequence: CASRPSGGGGYTF. CDR3 DNA sequence: TGTGCCAGCAGACCCTCGGGGGGTGGTGGCTACACCTTC.

DNA of the CDR3: TGTGCCAGCAGTGCCTACTGGACAGGGGGCTATGGCTACACCTTC. As protein: CASSAYWTGGYGYTF. This chain connects TRBV6-5 to TRBJ1-2; 10 bases are a match to TRBD1. Looked up from germline, CDR1 is MNHEY and CDR2 is SVGAGI. The CDR3 spans 15 residues. Trimming took 5 bases from V and 4 from J; bases not matched to a gene: 7.

This clone was recorded only once. V is TRBV27 and J is TRBJ2-3, with 8 nucleotides matching TRBD1. The CDR3 runs to 17 residues. J was trimmed by 1 base and V by 4 bases; bases with no gene match: 10. Germline V gene data show CDR1 as MNHEY and CDR2 as SMNVEV (reference sequence). The CDR3 DNA reads TGTGCCAGCAGTTCCTCTTACCCGGGACAGGGCACAGATACGCAGTATTTT. Its protein product is CASSSSYPGQGTDTQYF.

Of note for this clone: This same CDR3 is encoded by further DNA sequences in the sample. The chain has TRBV9 and TRBJ2-3; D not resolved. V gave up 2 bases and J gave up 2 bases, with 3 bases separating them. The CDR3 covers 12 residues. Germline lookup yields CDR1 SGDLS and CDR2 YYNGEE. The DNA of the CDR3 is TGTGCCAGCAGCGTGTCCACAGATACGCAGTATTTT. It specifies CASSVSTDTQYF.

This rearrangement joins TRBV5-4 to TRBJ2-3; 12 nucleotides align to TRBD2. The trim removed 4 bases at V and 6 bases at J, leaving 6 bases unmatched. Germline CDR1 reads SGHNT; CDR2 reads YYREEE (reference sequence). The CDR3 is 15 amino acids. CDR3 DNA: TGTGCCAGCAGCCCTCTCCTAGCGGGAGGGGATACGCAGTATTTT. It translates to CASSPLLAGGDTQYF.